These T cell receptor beta chains were read from a single sample in a study of CD8 T cells in Susac syndrome. TCRdb processed the immunoSEQ multiplex PCR reads anew with MiXCR; each CDR3 protein has one entry. The data contain some 50,000 distinct CDR3 sequences, around 95% of them singletons. Input material: CD8+ T cells from PBMCs. The receptor source for this set is a human donor with Susac syndrome. CDR3s include the opening cysteine and the closing phenylalanine or tryptophan. Each record gives: V gene, clone size, J gene, D gene, CDR3 length, CDR3 DNA, CDR3 protein. D genes are given only for firm matches. Some rows mark clone size as missing; the rest say once, few, many or name a class of expanded clone.

v_gene: TRBV27
abundance: NA
j_gene: TRBJ1-1
d_gene: NA
len: 15
CDR3nt: TGTGCCAGCAGTACAGAATTTAAAGTGAACACTGAAGCTTTCTTT
CDR3aa: CASSTEFKVNTEAFF

v_gene: TRBV9
abundance: once
j_gene: TRBJ2-2
d_gene: TRBD1
len: 14
CDR3nt: TGTGCCAGCAGCGTAGAACAGGGGACCGGGGAGCTGTTTTTT
CDR3aa: CASSVEQGTGELFF

v_gene: TRBV9
abundance: NA
j_gene: TRBJ1-2
d_gene: NA
len: 13
CDR3nt: TGTGCCAGCAGCGTAGACGAGGGCGATGGCTACACCTTC
CDR3aa: CASSVDEGDGYTF

v_gene: TRBV20-1
abundance: NA
j_gene: TRBJ2-3
d_gene: TRBD1
len: 14
CDR3nt: TGCAGTGCTTTAAGACAGGGCCAGGGGGATACGCAGTATTTT
CDR3aa: CSALRQGQGDTQYF

v_gene: TRBV19
abundance: NA
j_gene: TRBJ2-1
d_gene: NA
len: 13
CDR3nt: TGTGCCAGTAGTTGGACTACTCCACATGAGCAGTTCTTC
CDR3aa: CASSWTTPHEQFF

v_gene: TRBV9
abundance: NA
j_gene: TRBJ2-2
d_gene: TRBD1
len: 15
CDR3nt: TGTGCCAGCAGGGAGGGACAGGGCGGCACCGGGGAGCTGTTTTTT
CDR3aa: CASREGQGGTGELFF

v_gene: TRBV20-1
abundance: NA
j_gene: TRBJ2-7
d_gene: NA
len: 13
CDR3nt: TGCAGTGCTGAGCCGGGAGCGCGGGACGAGCAGTACTTC
CDR3aa: CSAEPGARDEQYF

v_gene: TRBV7-9
abundance: once
j_gene: TRBJ2-4
d_gene: TRBD1
len: 13
CDR3nt: TGTGCCAGCAGCCAGGACAGGCGGAACATTCAGTACTTC
CDR3aa: CASSQDRRNIQYF

v_gene: TRBV30
abundance: NA
j_gene: TRBJ2-7
d_gene: NA
len: 14
CDR3nt: TGTGCCTGGAGTGTATCAGGGGCAGCCTACGAGCAGTACTTC
CDR3aa: CAWSVSGAAYEQYF

v_gene: TRBV30
abundance: NA
j_gene: TRBJ2-1
d_gene: TRBD2
len: 15
CDR3nt: TGTGCCTGGAGTGTACTAGCGGGGGGGATGGATGAGCAGTTCTTC
CDR3aa: CAWSVLAGGMDEQFF

v_gene: TRBV29-1
abundance: NA
j_gene: TRBJ2-3
d_gene: NA
len: 16
CDR3nt: TGCAGCGTTGAAGACCCAGACTGGCCTAGCACAGATACGCAGTATTTT
CDR3aa: CSVEDPDWPSTDTQYF

v_gene: TRBV29-1
abundance: NA
j_gene: TRBJ1-1
d_gene: NA
len: 13
CDR3nt: TGCAGCGTTTATTCCGGTACATACACTGAAGCTTTCTTT
CDR3aa: CSVYSGTYTEAFF

v_gene: TRBV5-6
abundance: NA
j_gene: TRBJ2-5
d_gene: TRBD2
len: 15
CDR3nt: TGTGCCAGCAGCCTAGCGGGGGGACAGGGAGAGACCCAGTACTTC
CDR3aa: CASSLAGGQGETQYF

v_gene: TRBV20-1
abundance: NA
j_gene: TRBJ2-1
d_gene: NA
len: 16
CDR3nt: TGCAGTGCTAGAGATGAAGGGCCCTCCTCCTACAATGAGCAGTTCTTC
CDR3aa: CSARDEGPSSYNEQFF

v_gene: TRBV27
abundance: NA
j_gene: TRBJ2-1
d_gene: TRBD1
len: 14
CDR3nt: TGTGCCAGCAGTTGGCAGGGGGTCTACAATGAGCAGTTCTTC
CDR3aa: CASSWQGVYNEQFF

v_gene: TRBV7-8
abundance: NA
j_gene: TRBJ2-4
d_gene: TRBD1
len: 14
CDR3nt: TGTGCCAGCGGCCCTGAAACAGGGGAAAACATTCAGTACTTC
CDR3aa: CASGPETGENIQYF

v_gene: TRBV9
abundance: NA
j_gene: TRBJ1-1
d_gene: TRBD1
len: 17
CDR3nt: TGTGCCAGCAGCGACTCCGGGACAGGGGGCCCGACCACTGAAGCTTTCTTT
CDR3aa: CASSDSGTGGPTTEAFF

v_gene: TRBV30
abundance: NA
j_gene: TRBJ1-2
d_gene: NA
len: 14
CDR3nt: TGTGCCTGGATTTACAGTGCCTATTCCTATGGCTACACCTTC
CDR3aa: CAWIYSAYSYGYTF

v_gene: TRBV6-1
abundance: NA
j_gene: TRBJ2-3
d_gene: TRBD2
len: 17
CDR3nt: TGTGCCAGCATCCCGGGGCTAGCGGGGGGAAACACAGATACGCAGTATTTT
CDR3aa: CASIPGLAGGNTDTQYF

v_gene: TRBV25-1
abundance: NA
j_gene: TRBJ1-1
d_gene: NA
len: 15
CDR3nt: TGTGCCAGCAGTGAATTTTCCTCGCGGAACACTGAAGCTTTCTTT
CDR3aa: CASSEFSSRNTEAFF

v_gene: TRBV5-6
abundance: NA
j_gene: TRBJ1-6
d_gene: NA
len: 10
CDR3nt: TGTGCCAGCGGGAATTCACCCCTCCACTTT
CDR3aa: CASGNSPLHF

v_gene: TRBV6-2/TRBV6-3
abundance: NA
j_gene: TRBJ2-3
d_gene: TRBD2
len: 15
CDR3nt: TGTGCCAGCAGTTGGGGACTAGCCGGCACAGATACGCAGTATTTT
CDR3aa: CASSWGLAGTDTQYF

v_gene: TRBV7-9
abundance: NA
j_gene: TRBJ2-5
d_gene: TRBD2
len: 16
CDR3nt: TGTGCCAGCAGCTCCCATCTAGCGGGGGGTCAAGAGACCCAGTACTTC
CDR3aa: CASSSHLAGGQETQYF

v_gene: TRBV30
abundance: NA
j_gene: TRBJ2-1
d_gene: NA
len: 13
CDR3nt: TGTGCCTGGAGGTCGAGCTCCTACAATGAGCAGTTCTTC
CDR3aa: CAWRSSSYNEQFF

v_gene: TRBV9
abundance: NA
j_gene: TRBJ2-7
d_gene: TRBD2
len: 16
CDR3nt: TGTGCCAGCAGCGCTACCATAGCGGGGGGCGCCTACGAGCAGTACTTC
CDR3aa: CASSATIAGGAYEQYF

v_gene: TRBV12-3/TRBV12-4
abundance: NA
j_gene: TRBJ2-7
d_gene: TRBD2
len: 13
CDR3nt: TGTGCCAGCAGTTGGACTAGGAACTACGAGCAGTACTTC
CDR3aa: CASSWTRNYEQYF

v_gene: TRBV13
abundance: NA
j_gene: TRBJ2-5
d_gene: NA
len: 15
CDR3nt: TGTGCCAGCAGCCAGTCTCCCGACAGGCAAGAGACCCAGTACTTC
CDR3aa: CASSQSPDRQETQYF

v_gene: TRBV20-1
abundance: NA
j_gene: TRBJ1-2
d_gene: NA
len: 11
CDR3nt: TGCAGTGCGGGAGGGCTCTATGGCTACACCTTC
CDR3aa: CSAGGLYGYTF

v_gene: TRBV20-1
abundance: NA
j_gene: TRBJ2-3
d_gene: TRBD1
len: 13
CDR3nt: TGCAGTGCTATGACAGGGGGGGCCGATACGCAGTATTTT
CDR3aa: CSAMTGGADTQYF

v_gene: TRBV19
abundance: once
j_gene: TRBJ2-2
d_gene: TRBD1
len: 14
CDR3nt: TGTGCCAGTACCGGGACAGGGAACACCGGGGAGCTGTTTTTT
CDR3aa: CASTGTGNTGELFF

v_gene: TRBV5-1
abundance: NA
j_gene: TRBJ2-3
d_gene: TRBD2
len: 16
CDR3nt: TGCGCCAGCAGCTTGGCTCTAGCGGGGGGACCCGATACGCAGTATTTT
CDR3aa: CASSLALAGGPDTQYF

v_gene: TRBV5-4
abundance: NA
j_gene: TRBJ2-7
d_gene: NA
len: 16
CDR3nt: TGTGCCAGCAGCTTGGACTCCCTAGGCAGTCACTACGAGCAGTACTTC
CDR3aa: CASSLDSLGSHYEQYF

v_gene: TRBV6-5
abundance: NA
j_gene: TRBJ2-2
d_gene: NA
len: 11
CDR3nt: TGTGCCAGCAGTTCCTCCGGGGAGCTGTTTTTT
CDR3aa: CASSSSGELFF

v_gene: TRBV20-1
abundance: NA
j_gene: TRBJ2-1
d_gene: TRBD2
len: 13
CDR3nt: TGCAGTGGAAGCGGGGGGGCCCACAATGAGCAGTTCTTC
CDR3aa: CSGSGGAHNEQFF